A single TCR beta chain is shown here with its context. In the library, individual cDNA molecules carried attached unique molecular identifiers. TCRdb ran MiXCR on the 5' RACE reads and lists one entry per CDR3 protein. The sample holds around 98,000 distinct CDR3 sequences, approximately 10% seen once. Losses at the gene ends were 3 bases for V and 5 bases for J; bases not matched to a gene: 6. Germline V gene data show CDR1 as MGHRA and CDR2 as YSYEKL. The CDR3 totals 15 residues. The sample originates from a study of early T cells in non-severe SARS-CoV-2 infection. Background on the study: Sequencing targeted bulk RNA from unsorted whole blood, leaving chains unpaired.

The genes are TRBV4-1 and TRBJ2-7, with TRBD1 matching 11 bases. This receptor was taken from an adult who was a healthcare worker with PCR-confirmed SARS-CoV-2 infection or an uninfected control (not recorded which). Input material: whole blood. The CDR3 protein is CASSHLGQGAHEQYF. The CDR3 nucleotides read TGCGCCAGCAGCCATCTTGGACAGGGGGCACACGAGCAGTACTTC.